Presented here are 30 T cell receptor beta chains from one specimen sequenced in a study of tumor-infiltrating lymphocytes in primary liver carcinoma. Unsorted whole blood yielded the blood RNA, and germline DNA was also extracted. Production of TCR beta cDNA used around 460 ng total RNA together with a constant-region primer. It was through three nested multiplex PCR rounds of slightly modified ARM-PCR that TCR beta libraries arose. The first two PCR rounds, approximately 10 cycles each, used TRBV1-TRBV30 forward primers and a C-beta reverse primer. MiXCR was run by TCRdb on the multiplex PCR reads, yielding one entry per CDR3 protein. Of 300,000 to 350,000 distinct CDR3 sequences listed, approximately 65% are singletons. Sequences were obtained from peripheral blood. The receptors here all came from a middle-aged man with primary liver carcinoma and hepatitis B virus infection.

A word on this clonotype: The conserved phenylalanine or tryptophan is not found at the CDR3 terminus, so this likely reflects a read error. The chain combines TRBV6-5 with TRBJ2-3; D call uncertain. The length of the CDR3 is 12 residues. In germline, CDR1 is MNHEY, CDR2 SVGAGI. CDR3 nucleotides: TGTGCCACCAGTGGTGGTGGGGATACGCAGTATCTT. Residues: CATSGGGDTQYL.

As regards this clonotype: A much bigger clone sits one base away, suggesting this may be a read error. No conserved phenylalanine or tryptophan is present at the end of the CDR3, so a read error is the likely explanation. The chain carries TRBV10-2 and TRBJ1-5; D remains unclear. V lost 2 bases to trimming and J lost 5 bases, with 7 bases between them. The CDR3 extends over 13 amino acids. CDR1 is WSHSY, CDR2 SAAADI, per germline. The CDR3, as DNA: TGCGCCAGCAGTGAGGGGTCATATCAGCCCCAGCATCTT. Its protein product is CASSEGSYQPQHL.

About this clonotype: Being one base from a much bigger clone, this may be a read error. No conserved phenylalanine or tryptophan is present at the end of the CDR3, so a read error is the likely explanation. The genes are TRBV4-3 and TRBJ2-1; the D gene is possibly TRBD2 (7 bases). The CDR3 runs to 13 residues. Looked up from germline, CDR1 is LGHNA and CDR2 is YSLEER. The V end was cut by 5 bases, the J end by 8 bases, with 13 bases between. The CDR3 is CASSEGGDHEQFL. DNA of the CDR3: TGCGCCAGCAGCGAGGGGGGGGACCATGAGCAGTTCTTA.

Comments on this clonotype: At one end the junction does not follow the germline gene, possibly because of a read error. CDR3 protein: CASSYSRERHEHCF. The CDR3 DNA sequence: TGTGCCAGCAGTTACTCGCGGGAGAGACACGAGCATTGCTTC. This chain connects TRBV6-6 to TRBJ2-7; TRBD2 matches 7 bases. Germline assignment: CDR1 MNHNY and CDR2 SVGAGI (reference sequence). The CDR3 length is 14 residues.

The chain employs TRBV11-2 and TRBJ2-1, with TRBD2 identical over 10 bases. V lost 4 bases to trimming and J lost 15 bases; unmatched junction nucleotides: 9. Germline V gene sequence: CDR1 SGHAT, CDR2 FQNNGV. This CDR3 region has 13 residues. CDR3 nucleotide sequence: TGTGCCAGCAGCTCGGCACTAGCGGGATCTCCGTTCTTC. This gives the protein CASSSALAGSPFF.

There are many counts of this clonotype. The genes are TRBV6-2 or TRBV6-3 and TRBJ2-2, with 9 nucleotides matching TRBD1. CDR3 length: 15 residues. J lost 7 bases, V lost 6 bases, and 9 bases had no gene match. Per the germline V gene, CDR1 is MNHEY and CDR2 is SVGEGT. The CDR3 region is CASRPTGGVFGELFF. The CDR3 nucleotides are TGTGCCAGCAGACCCACAGGGGGCGTCTTCGGGGAGCTGTTTTTT.

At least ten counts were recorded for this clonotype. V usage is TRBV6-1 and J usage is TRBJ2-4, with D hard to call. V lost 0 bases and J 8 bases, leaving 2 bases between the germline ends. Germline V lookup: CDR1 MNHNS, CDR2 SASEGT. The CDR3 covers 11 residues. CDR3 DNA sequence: TGTGCCAGCAGTGAAGCATACATTCAGTACTTC. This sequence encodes CASSEAYIQYF.

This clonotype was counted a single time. CDR3 sequence reads: CSVPEQGRAWELFF. DNA for the CDR3: TGCAGCGTCCCGGAACAGGGCAGGGCCTGGGAGCTGTTTTTT. The J gene is TRBJ2-2, the V gene TRBV29-1; possible D gene TRBD1, 6 bases. The germline V gene has CDR1 SQVTM and CDR2 ANQGSEA. Trimming removed 6 bases at V and 9 bases at J, with 20 bases between. The CDR3 loop spans 14 amino acids.

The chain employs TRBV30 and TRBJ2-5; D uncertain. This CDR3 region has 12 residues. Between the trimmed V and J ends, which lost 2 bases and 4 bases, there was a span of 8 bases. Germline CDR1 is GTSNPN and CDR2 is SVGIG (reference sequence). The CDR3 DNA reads TGTGCCTGGAGTCAGAGTCTAGAGACCCAGTACTTC. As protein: CAWSQSLETQYF. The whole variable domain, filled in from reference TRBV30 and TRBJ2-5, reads SQTIHQWPATLVQPVGSPLSLECTVEGTSNPNLYWYRQAAGRGLQLLFYSVGIGQISSEVPQNLSASRPQDRQFILSSKKLLLSDSGFYLCAWSQSLETQYFGPGTRLLVL.

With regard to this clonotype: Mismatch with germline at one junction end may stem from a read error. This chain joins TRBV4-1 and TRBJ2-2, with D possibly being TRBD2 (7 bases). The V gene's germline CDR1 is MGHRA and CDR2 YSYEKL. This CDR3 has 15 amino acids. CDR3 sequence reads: CASSQARGDTEELFF. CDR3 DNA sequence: TGTGCCAGCAGCCAGGCCCGGGGGGACACCGAGGAGCTGTTTTTT.

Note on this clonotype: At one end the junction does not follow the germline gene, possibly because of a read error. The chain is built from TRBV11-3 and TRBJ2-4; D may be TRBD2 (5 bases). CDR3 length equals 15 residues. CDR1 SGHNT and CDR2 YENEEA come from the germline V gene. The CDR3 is CASSFGVIAKNIQYF. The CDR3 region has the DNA TGTGCGAGCAGCTTCGGGGTAATAGCCAAAAACATTCAGTACTTC.

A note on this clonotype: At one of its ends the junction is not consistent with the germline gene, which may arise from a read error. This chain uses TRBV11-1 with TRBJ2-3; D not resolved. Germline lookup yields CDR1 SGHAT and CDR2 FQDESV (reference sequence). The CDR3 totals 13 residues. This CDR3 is CAGSLGERDTQYF. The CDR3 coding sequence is TGTGCCGGCAGCTTAGGTGAGCGTGATACGCAGTATTTT.

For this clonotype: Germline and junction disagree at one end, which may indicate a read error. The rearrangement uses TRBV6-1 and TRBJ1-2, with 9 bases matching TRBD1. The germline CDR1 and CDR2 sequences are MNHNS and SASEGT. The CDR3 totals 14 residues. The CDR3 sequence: CASSRTGDNYGYAF. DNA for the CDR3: TGTGCCAGCAGTAGGACAGGGGACAACTATGGCTACGCCTTC.

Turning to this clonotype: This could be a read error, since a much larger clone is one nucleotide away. The CDR3 sequence: CASSSGFNLPLHF. The CDR3 DNA is TGTGCCAGCAGTTCGGGGTTCAATTTACCCCTCCACTTT. The chain couples TRBV6-5 to TRBJ1-6; D is uncertain. The CDR3 spans 13 residues. CDR1 and CDR2 from the germline V gene are MNHEY and SVGAGI.

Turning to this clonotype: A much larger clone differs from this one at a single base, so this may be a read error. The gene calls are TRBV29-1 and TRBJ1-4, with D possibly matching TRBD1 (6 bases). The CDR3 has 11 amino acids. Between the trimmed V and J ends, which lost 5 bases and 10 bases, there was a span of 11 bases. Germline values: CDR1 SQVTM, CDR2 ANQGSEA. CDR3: CSVIGGGKLFF. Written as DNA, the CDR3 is TGCAGCGTTATTGGGGGCGGAAAACTGTTTTTT.

The CDR3: CASSQPGQAADTQYF. The DNA of the CDR3 is TGCGCCAGCAGCCAACCGGGACAGGCGGCAGATACGCAGTATTTT. The chain has TRBV5-1 and TRBJ2-3; 8 bases fit TRBD1. This CDR3 is 15 amino acids long. Germline CDR1 SGHRS, CDR2 YFSETQ. Trimming at V came to 4 bases and at J to 4 bases, leaving 8 bases not matched to a gene.

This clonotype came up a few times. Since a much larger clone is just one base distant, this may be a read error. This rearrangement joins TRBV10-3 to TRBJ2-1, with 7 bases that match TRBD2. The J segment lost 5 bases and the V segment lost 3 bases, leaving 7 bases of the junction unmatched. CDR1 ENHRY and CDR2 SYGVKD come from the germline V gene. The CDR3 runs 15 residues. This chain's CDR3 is CAISDRLAENNEQFF. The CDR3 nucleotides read TGTGCCATCAGTGATCGGCTAGCGGAAAACAATGAGCAGTTCTTC.

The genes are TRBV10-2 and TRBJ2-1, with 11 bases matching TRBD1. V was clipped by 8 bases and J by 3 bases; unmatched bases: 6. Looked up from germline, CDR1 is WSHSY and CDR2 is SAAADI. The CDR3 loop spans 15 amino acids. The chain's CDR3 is CASPLGTGGYNEQFF. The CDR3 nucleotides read TGCGCCAGCCCCCTCGGGACAGGGGGCTACAATGAGCAGTTCTTC.

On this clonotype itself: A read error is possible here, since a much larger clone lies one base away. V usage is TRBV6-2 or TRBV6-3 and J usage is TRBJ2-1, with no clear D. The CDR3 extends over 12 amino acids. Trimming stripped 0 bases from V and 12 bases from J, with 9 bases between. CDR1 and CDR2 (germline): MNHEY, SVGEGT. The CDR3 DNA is TGTGCCAGCAGTTACTCGGTATATGGGCAGTTCTTC. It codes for CASSYSVYGQFF.

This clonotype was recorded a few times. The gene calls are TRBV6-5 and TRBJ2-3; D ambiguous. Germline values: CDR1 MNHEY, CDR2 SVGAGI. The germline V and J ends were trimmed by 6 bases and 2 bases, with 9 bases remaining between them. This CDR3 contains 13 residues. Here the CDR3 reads CASRPQVTDTQYF. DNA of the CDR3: TGTGCCAGCAGACCGCAGGTCACAGATACGCAGTATTTT.

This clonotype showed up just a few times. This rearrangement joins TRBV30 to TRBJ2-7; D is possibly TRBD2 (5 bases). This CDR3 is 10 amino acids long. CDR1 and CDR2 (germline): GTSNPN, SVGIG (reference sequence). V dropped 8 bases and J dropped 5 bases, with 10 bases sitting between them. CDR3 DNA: TGTGCCCTGGAGGTCGACGAGCAGTACTTC. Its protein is CALEVDEQYF.

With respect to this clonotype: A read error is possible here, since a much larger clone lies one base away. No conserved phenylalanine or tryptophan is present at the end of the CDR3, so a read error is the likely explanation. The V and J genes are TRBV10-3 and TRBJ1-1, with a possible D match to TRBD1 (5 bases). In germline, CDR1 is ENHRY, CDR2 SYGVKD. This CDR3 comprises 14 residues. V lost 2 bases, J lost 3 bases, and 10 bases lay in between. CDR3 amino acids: CAISEGQGDTEAFL. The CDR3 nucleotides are TGTGCCATCAGTGAGGGGCAGGGAGACACTGAAGCTTTCTTA.

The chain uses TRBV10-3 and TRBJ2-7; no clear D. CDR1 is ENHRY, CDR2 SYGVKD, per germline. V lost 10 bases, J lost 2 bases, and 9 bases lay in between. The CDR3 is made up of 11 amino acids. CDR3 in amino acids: CASMGTYEQYF. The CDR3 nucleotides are TGTGCCAGCATGGGCACCTACGAGCAGTACTTC.

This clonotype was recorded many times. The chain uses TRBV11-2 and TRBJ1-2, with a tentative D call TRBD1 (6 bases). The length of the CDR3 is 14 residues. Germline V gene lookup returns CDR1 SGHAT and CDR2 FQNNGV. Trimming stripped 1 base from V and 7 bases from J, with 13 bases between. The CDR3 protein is CASSLAGARAGYTF. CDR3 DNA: TGTGCCAGCAGCTTAGCGGGGGCAAGGGCTGGCTACACCTTC.

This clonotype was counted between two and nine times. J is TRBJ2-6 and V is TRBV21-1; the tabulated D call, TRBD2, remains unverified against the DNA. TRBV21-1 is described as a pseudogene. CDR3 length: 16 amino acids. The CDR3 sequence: CASSKEEVSGANVLTF. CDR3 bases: TGTGCCAGCAGCAAGGAGGAGGTCTCTGGGGCCAACGTCCTGACTTTC.

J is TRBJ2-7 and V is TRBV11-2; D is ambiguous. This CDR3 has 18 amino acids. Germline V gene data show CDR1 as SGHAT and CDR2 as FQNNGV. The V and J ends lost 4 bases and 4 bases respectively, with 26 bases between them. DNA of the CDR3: TGTGCCAGCAGCTCCCTTGCGTTCCGAGCTAGGCTGAATTACGAGCAGTACTTC. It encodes CASSSLAFRARLNYEQYF. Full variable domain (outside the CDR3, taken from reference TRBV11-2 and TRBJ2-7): EAGVAQSPRYKIIEKRQSVAFWCNPISGHATLYWYQQILGQGPKLLIQFQNNGVVDDSQLPKDRFSAERLKGVDSTLKIQPAKLEDSAVYLCASSSLAFRARLNYEQYFGPGTRLTVT.

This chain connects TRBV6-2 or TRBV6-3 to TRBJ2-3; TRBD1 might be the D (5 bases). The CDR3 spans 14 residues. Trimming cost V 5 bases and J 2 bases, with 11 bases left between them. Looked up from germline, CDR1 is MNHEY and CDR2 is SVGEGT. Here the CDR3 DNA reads TGTGCCAGCAGTCAGGGTCGTAACACAGATACGCAGTATTTT. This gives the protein CASSQGRNTDTQYF.

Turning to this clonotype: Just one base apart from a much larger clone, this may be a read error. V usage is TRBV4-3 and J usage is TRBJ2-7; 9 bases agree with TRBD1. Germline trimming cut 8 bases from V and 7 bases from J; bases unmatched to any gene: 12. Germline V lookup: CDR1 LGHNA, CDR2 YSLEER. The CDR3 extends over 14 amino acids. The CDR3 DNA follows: TGCGCCAGCGGCGTATACAGGGGGCTGGGGGAGCAGTACTTC. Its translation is CASGVYRGLGEQYF.

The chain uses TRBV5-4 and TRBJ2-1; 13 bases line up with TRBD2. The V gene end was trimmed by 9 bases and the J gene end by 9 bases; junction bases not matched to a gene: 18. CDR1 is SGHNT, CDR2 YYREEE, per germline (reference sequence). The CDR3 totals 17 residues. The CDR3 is CANRSYAGLAGRGEQFF. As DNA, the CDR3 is TGTGCCAACAGGTCCTACGCGGGACTAGCGGGAAGGGGTGAGCAGTTCTTC.

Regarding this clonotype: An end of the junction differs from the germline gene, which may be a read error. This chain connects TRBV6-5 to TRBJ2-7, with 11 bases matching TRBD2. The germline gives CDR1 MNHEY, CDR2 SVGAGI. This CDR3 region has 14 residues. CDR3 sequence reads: CASSLAGGNYDQYF. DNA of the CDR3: TGTGCCAGCAGTCTAGCGGGAGGTAACTACGATCAGTACTTC.